This TCR beta chain was captured in a study of neoadjuvant anti-PD-1 for oral cavity cancer. Assay used: immunoSEQ multiplex PCR; TCRdb lists only in-frame clones, some missing. The sample lists roughly 14,000 clones, about 63% occurring once. Germline V gene data show CDR1 as SNHLY and CDR2 as FYNNEI. The CDR3 spans 13 residues. V trimming: 4 bases; J trimming: 3 bases; junction bases outside the gene matches: 2. The sequences come from PBMCs, collected before nivolumab (anti-PD-1) treatment. The chain combines TRBV2 with TRBJ2-7; 8 positions match TRBD1. This clonotype was obtained from a person between 40 and 79 years old with oral cavity squamous cell carcinoma. The CDR3 loop is CASSVGQGYEQYF. In DNA form, the CDR3 reads TGTGCCAGCAGTGTCGGACAGGGCTACGAGCAGTACTTC. The whole variable domain, remainder taken from reference TRBV2 and TRBJ2-7, is EPEVTQTPSHQVTQMGQEVILRCVPISNHLYFYWYRQILGQKVEFLVSFYNNEISEKSEIFDDQFSVERPDGSNFTLKIRSTKLEDSAMYFCASSVGQGYEQYFGPGTRLTVT.